Each of the 3 T cell receptor beta chains below was sequenced from the same sample in a study of blood T cell repertoires in COVID-19. Assay used: immunoSEQ multiplex PCR; TCRdb lists only in-frame clones, some missing. The repertoire holds approximately 220,000 clones, 80% to 90% seen once, with 4.8% in the top ten. The sequenced sample consisted of PBMCs or T cells enriched from blood (not recorded which). These TCRs come from a woman aged 45 to 65 who had been exposed to COVID-19.

This clone appeared a few times. This rearrangement joins TRBV24-1 to TRBJ1-1, with a tentative D call TRBD1 (5 bases). The V and J ends lost 7 bases and 1 base respectively, with 6 bases between them. CDR1 is KGHDR and CDR2 is SFDVKD in the germline V gene. The CDR3 spans 12 residues. The CDR3 here is CATSTGNTEAFF. DNA for the CDR3: TGTGCCACCAGCACAGGGAACACTGAAGCTTTCTTT.

In this sample, this clone turned up many times. The chain employs TRBV28 and TRBJ1-1; 7 bases align to TRBD1. Germline trimming cut 6 bases from V and 5 bases from J; bases unmatched to any gene: 12. The germline V gene has CDR1 MDHEN and CDR2 SYDVKM. The CDR3 length is 15 residues. The CDR3 here is CASRTLTGERTEAFF. The CDR3 DNA reads TGTGCCAGCAGGACCTTAACAGGGGAGAGGACTGAAGCTTTCTTT.

This clone appeared a single time. The chain combines TRBV15 with TRBJ1-2, with D possibly being TRBD1 (5 bases). Germline CDR1 is LNHNV and CDR2 is YYDKDF (reference sequence). The CDR3 runs to 14 residues. V lost 5 bases, J lost 0 bases, and 10 bases lay in between. Here the CDR3 reads CATSPQGANYGYTF. CDR3 nucleotide sequence: TGTGCCACCAGCCCCCAGGGTGCTAACTATGGCTACACCTTC.